Below, 11 T cell receptor beta chains from the same sample are listed, as sequenced in a study of blood T cell repertoires in COVID-19. Data came from immunoSEQ multiplex PCR; TCRdb stores just in-frame clones and leaves some out. The sample includes 220,000 or so clones, approximately 83% seen only once; the top ten take 3% to 4%. The source material was PBMCs or T cells enriched from blood (not recorded which). The receptors were gathered from a woman aged 55-70 years who had recovered from COVID-19.

This chain links TRBV3-1 (or the pseudogene TRBV3-2) with TRBJ1-5; TRBD1 matches at 8 bases. V lost 0 bases to trimming and J lost 5 bases; unmatched junction nucleotides: 9. This CDR3 has 17 residues. Germline V gene data show CDR1 as LGHDT and CDR2 as YNNKEL (reference sequence). The CDR3 coding sequence is TGTGCCAGCAGCCAAGATCTTGGCGGACAGGGCCATCAGCCCCAGCATTTT. It yields the protein CASSQDLGGQGHQPQHF.

The CDR3 DNA is TGTGCCAGCCGACGACAGGGGAATTCACCCCTCCACTTT. Its translation: CASRRQGNSPLHF. The V gene is TRBV19, the J gene TRBJ1-6, with 8 bases matching TRBD1. The CDR3 loop spans 13 amino acids. Germline values: CDR1 LNHDA, CDR2 SQIVND (reference sequence). With V trimmed by 9 bases and J by 7 bases, 5 bases remained unmatched.

The gene calls are TRBV5-6 and TRBJ2-7; 8 bases are a match to TRBD2. The V gene's germline CDR1 is SGHDT and CDR2 YYEEEE. V trimming: 6 bases; J trimming: 2 bases; junction bases outside the gene matches: 10. The CDR3 totals 15 residues. The CDR3 bases are TGTGCCAGCATCGACTCTACTAGCGGTCCCTACGAGCAGTACTTC. This codes for CASIDSTSGPYEQYF.

In regard to this clone: An end of the junction does not agree with germline; a read error may underlie this. The chain couples TRBV12-3 or TRBV12-4 to TRBJ1-2; 10 bases fit TRBD1. The CDR3 contains 13 residues. This chain's CDR3 is CATSLGQGQMVAF. The DNA of the CDR3 is TGTGCCACTTCATTGGGACAGGGGCAAATGGTGGCCTTC.

This chain uses TRBV7-3 with TRBJ1-4; D is possibly TRBD1 (5 bases). Germline CDR1 reads SGHTA; CDR2 reads FQGTGA. V was trimmed by 5 bases and J by 2 bases, leaving 12 bases between them. The CDR3 loop spans 15 amino acids. The CDR3 DNA reads TGTGCCAGCAGCCTAAACGGGGGGACTAATGAAAAACTGTTTTTT. This gives the protein CASSLNGGTNEKLFF.

The V call is TRBV7-2, the J call TRBJ2-5; 11 positions match TRBD1. The CDR3 extends over 14 amino acids. The trim removed 6 bases at V and 5 bases at J, leaving 5 bases unmatched. Germline lookup yields CDR1 SGHTA and CDR2 FQGNSA. The CDR3 loop is CASSRTGGGETQYF. CDR3 bases: TGTGCCAGCAGTCGGACAGGGGGCGGGGAGACCCAGTACTTC.

The rearrangement uses TRBV24-1 and TRBJ2-1; D remains unclear. Germline V gives CDR1 KGHDR, CDR2 SFDVKD. This CDR3 has 13 residues. V was shortened by 2 bases and J by 6 bases, with 7 bases between the two germline ends. Here the CDR3 reads CATSDSPGNEQFF. The CDR3 region has the DNA TGTGCCACCAGTGATTCCCCCGGCAATGAGCAGTTCTTC.

V usage is TRBV7-2 and J usage is TRBJ1-1, with D unclear. CDR1 is SGHTA, CDR2 FQGNSA, per germline. This CDR3 is 14 amino acids long. Trimming took 0 bases from V and 1 from J, leaving 6 bases between them. The chain's CDR3 is CASSLARGNTEAFF. CDR3 coding DNA: TGTGCCAGCAGCTTAGCGCGTGGGAACACTGAAGCTTTCTTT.

The chain recombines TRBV6-5 with TRBJ2-7; D may be TRBD1 (6 bases). Trimming left V 6 bases short and J 3 bases short, with 15 bases between. CDR3 length: 14 residues. The germline CDR1 and CDR2 sequences are MNHEY and SVGAGI. The CDR3 DNA is TGTGCCAGCAGACCACAGGGTGCCAACTACGAGCAGTACTTC. Protein product: CASRPQGANYEQYF.

This rearrangement joins TRBV13 to TRBJ2-5; 8 positions agree with TRBD2. CDR1 is PRHDT, CDR2 FYEKMQ, per germline (reference sequence). With V trimmed by 1 base and J by 2 bases, 6 bases remained unmatched. This CDR3 is built from 16 residues. The CDR3 nucleotides read TGTGCCAGCAGCTTAGCGTCAGGGACTAGGCAAGAGACCCAGTACTTC. Translation gives CASSLASGTRQETQYF.

In DNA form, the CDR3 reads TGTGCCAGCAGCAACTCGGGGGCCAACGTCCTGACTTTC. As protein: CASSNSGANVLTF. J is TRBJ2-6 and V is TRBV21-1; TRBD2 is taken as the D call from the table, unchecked against the DNA. TRBV21-1 is a recognized pseudogene. The CDR3 runs to 13 residues.